One sample yielded the 11 T cell receptor beta chains listed below, sequenced in a study of STAT5B mutations in CD4+ large granular lymphocyte leukemia. Repertoires were generated with immunoSEQ multiplex PCR, while TCRdb's copy carries only in-frame clones and drops some. The sample consists of tens of thousands of clones, 81% of them appearing once. Material for sequencing was CD4+ T cells from blood buffy coats. These receptors originate from a human donor in good health.

The gene calls are TRBV14 and TRBJ1-1; D remains ambiguous. Germline loops: CDR1 SGHDN, CDR2 FVKESK. The CDR3 has 14 residues. V lost 0 bases and J lost 0, with 5 bases in between. The CDR3 DNA reads TGTGCCAGCAGCCAAGAGTACATGAACACTGAAGCTTTCTTT. It specifies CASSQEYMNTEAFF.

This clone was seen a few times. The chain couples TRBV7-9 to TRBJ1-2, with D maybe TRBD1 (5 bases). Trimming removed 5 bases from V and 14 bases from J, with 15 bases in between. The CDR3 totals 11 residues. Germline V CDR1 and CDR2: SEHNR, FQNEAQ (reference sequence). CDR3: CASSTRQGGTF. DNA for the CDR3: TGTGCCAGCAGCACCCGCCAGGGAGGTACCTTC.

Only one count was recorded for this clone. This chain uses TRBV9 with TRBJ2-5, with TRBD1 matching 8 bases. The ends lost 0 bases at V and 5 bases at J; junction bases unmatched: 6. Per the germline V gene, CDR1 is SGDLS and CDR2 is YYNGEE. CDR3 length: 15 residues. DNA for the CDR3: TGTGCCAGCAGCGTAGGACAGGGGCCCAGGGAGACCCAGTACTTC. Amino acid sequence: CASSVGQGPRETQYF. The full variable domain, rest sourced from reference TRBV9 and TRBJ2-5, is DSGVTQTPKHLITATGQRVTLRCSPRSGDLSVYWYQQSLDQGLQFLIQYYNGEERAKGNILERFSAQQFPDLHSELNLSSLELGDSALYFCASSVGQGPRETQYFGPGTRLLVL.

This clone came up a few times. V and J are TRBV29-1 and TRBJ1-4; maybe TRBD1 (5 bases). V gave up 6 bases and J gave up 6 bases, with 14 bases separating them. The CDR3 length is 13 residues. Germline V gives CDR1 SQVTM, CDR2 ANQGSEA. The CDR3 sequence is CSVAQGSHEKLFF. The CDR3 region has the DNA TGCAGCGTAGCGCAGGGTTCCCATGAAAAACTGTTTTTT.

The CDR3 loop is CASSASGGLAGQETQYF. In DNA form, the CDR3 reads TGCGCCAGCAGCGCGTCGGGGGGACTAGCGGGCCAAGAGACCCAGTACTTC. The chain links TRBV5-1 to TRBJ2-5, with 12 bases aligning to TRBD2. There are 17 residues in the CDR3. J lost 1 base, V lost 4 bases, and 8 bases had no gene match. Germline CDR1 reads SGHRS; CDR2 reads YFSETQ.

The V call is TRBV25-1, the J call TRBJ2-6, with no clear D. The V end lost 5 bases, the J end lost 2 bases, and 4 bases lay between the germline ends. Germline CDR1 and CDR2: MGHDK and SYGVNS. The CDR3 is 13 residues long. The CDR3 DNA is TGTGCCAGCAGTTCCACTGGGGCCAACGTCCTGACTTTC. Translating gives CASSSTGANVLTF.

This chain joins TRBV4-3 and TRBJ1-1; D gene ambiguous. Per germline, CDR1 LGHNA and CDR2 YSLEER. CDR3 length: 14 amino acids. Trimming removed 0 bases from V and 1 base from J, with 6 bases in between. CDR3: CASSQERGNTEAFF. For the CDR3, the DNA is TGCGCCAGCAGCCAAGAGCGGGGGAACACTGAAGCTTTCTTT.

The chain couples TRBV6-6 to TRBJ1-1; the D gene is possibly TRBD1 (5 bases). V lost 2 bases and J lost 6, with 13 bases in between. CDR1 and CDR2 (germline): MNHNY, SVGAGI (reference sequence). CDR3 length: 14 amino acids. Written as DNA, the CDR3 is TGTGCCAGCAGTTACCCTGGAGGGACGGCTGAAGCTTTCTTT. This sequence encodes CASSYPGGTAEAFF.

The chain combines TRBV19 with TRBJ1-1, with TRBD1 identical over 8 bases. J was trimmed by 0 bases and V by 7 bases; bases with no gene match: 16. Germline CDR1 and CDR2: LNHDA and SQIVND (reference sequence). This CDR3 region has 18 residues. CDR3 DNA sequence: TGTGCCAGTACCAATTTCCCCGGGACAGGAGGCATGAACACTGAAGCTTTCTTT. This codes for CASTNFPGTGGMNTEAFF.

This clone was observed a few times. The chain carries TRBV5-6 and TRBJ1-3; D is undetermined. The V gene's germline CDR1 is SGHDT and CDR2 YYEEEE. The CDR3 loop spans 18 amino acids. Trimming took off 3 bases at V and 0 bases at J, with 19 bases between the two ends. CDR3: CASSSPRYDGDSGNTIYF. The CDR3 region has the DNA TGTGCCAGCAGCTCCCCCCGGTATGATGGGGACTCTGGAAACACCATATATTTT.

This chain uses TRBV18 with TRBJ2-2, with 9 bases matching TRBD2. V lost 6 bases and J lost 1; bases outside the gene matches: 3. Germline V lookup: CDR1 KGHSH, CDR2 LQKENI. The CDR3 is 15 amino acids. The CDR3 sequence is CASSLLAGNTGELFF. CDR3 coding DNA: TGTGCCAGCTCTTTACTAGCGGGGAACACCGGGGAGCTGTTTTTT. Full variable domain (outside the CDR3, taken from reference TRBV18 and TRBJ2-2): NAGVMQNPRHLVRRRGQEARLRCSPMKGHSHVYWYRQLPEEGLKFMVYLQKENIIDESGMPKERFSAEFPKEGPSILRIQQVVRGDSAAYFCASSLLAGNTGELFFGEGSRLTVL.